This TCR beta chain was recorded in a study of shared clonotypes between healthy human individuals. Using around 200 ng DNA, about 30,000 T cell genomes, the sorted-subset replicate PCRs were run. Data came from immunoSEQ multiplex PCR; TCRdb stores just in-frame clones and leaves some out. The sample has roughly 2.5 million clones; approximately 92% are singletons. Germline V lookup: CDR1 KGHSH, CDR2 LQKENI. CDR3 length: 14 residues. V was shortened by 3 bases and J by 4 bases, with 12 bases between the two germline ends. Study-level findings and limits: Researchers sampled only blood; tissue repertoires likely differ.

Comment on this clone: Antigen unknown.

Sequencing was done on a sample of naive CD4+ T cells sorted from blood. Stated subset: CD45RA+ positively selected. The source is a man aged 18-30 years in good health. The chain recombines TRBV18 with TRBJ2-5; D remains unclear. Here the CDR3 DNA reads TGTGCCAGCTCACCGTACCTAGACGGAGAGACCCAGTACTTC. It yields the protein CASSPYLDGETQYF.